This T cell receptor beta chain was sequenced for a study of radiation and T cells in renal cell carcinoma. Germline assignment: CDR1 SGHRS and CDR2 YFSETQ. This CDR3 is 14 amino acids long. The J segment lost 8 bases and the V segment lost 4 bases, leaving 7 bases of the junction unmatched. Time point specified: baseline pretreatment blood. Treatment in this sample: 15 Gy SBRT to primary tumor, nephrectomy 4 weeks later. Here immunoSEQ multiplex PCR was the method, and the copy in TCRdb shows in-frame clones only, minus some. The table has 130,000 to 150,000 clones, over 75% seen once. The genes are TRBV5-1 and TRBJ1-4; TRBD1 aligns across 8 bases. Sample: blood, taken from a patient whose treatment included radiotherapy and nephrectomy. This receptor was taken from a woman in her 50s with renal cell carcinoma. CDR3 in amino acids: CASSAGQGREKLFF. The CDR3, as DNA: TGCGCCAGCAGCGCTGGACAGGGCAGGGAAAAACTGTTTTTT.